This T cell receptor beta chain is drawn from a study of glioma-infiltrating T cells after dendritic cell vaccination. Study in general: The vaccine used monocyte-derived dendritic cells pulsed overnight with autologous tumor lysate.

On this clone itself: The same CDR3 arises from other DNA sequences in this sample as well.

The PCR used 60 V beta and 13 J beta primers. Clones were read by immunoSEQ multiplex PCR, and TCRdb kept only the in-frame ones, dropping some. This sample has 65,000 to 90,000 clones, with around 80% found just once. Germline V gene sequence: CDR1 SGHRS, CDR2 YFSETQ. The CDR3 sequence is 14 residues long. With V trimmed by 4 bases and J by 6 bases, 6 bases remained unmatched. The rearrangement uses TRBV5-1 and TRBJ1-2; 10 nucleotides agree with TRBD1. The sample was blood, taken before dendritic cell vaccination. This clonotype was obtained from a human donor with glioblastoma. CDR3 DNA sequence: TGCGCCAGCAGCAACCCGGGACAGGGGCATGGCTACACCTTC. Translated, it gives CASSNPGQGHGYTF.